This is a list of T cell receptor beta chains from one sample in a study of control samples from healthy donors and cancer patients. Repertoires were generated with immunoSEQ multiplex PCR, while TCRdb's copy carries only in-frame clones and drops some. The data hold 15,000 or so clones, with more than 75% observed a single time. The material sequenced was PBMCs. The receptors come from a woman in her seventies with colorectal cancer. The CDR3 runs from the conserved cysteine through the conserved F or W. D genes are given only for firm matches. Clone sizes are given selectively: once, few, many, or a class where the clone is expanded.

clone_size	d_call	cdr3_length	j_call	v_call	cdr3_aa	cdr3_nt
once	NA	15	TRBJ1-1	TRBV19	CASTKQLLVDTEAFF	TGTGCCAGTACCAAACAACTCCTGGTGGACACTGAAGCTTTCTTT
NA	TRBD1	16	TRBJ1-3	TRBV2	CASRVRGHSSGNTIYF	TGTGCCAGCAGAGTCAGGGGGCACTCCTCTGGAAACACCATATATTTT
NA	NA	15	TRBJ1-5	TRBV4-1	CASSQESQGGQPQHF	TGCGCCAGCAGCCAAGAAAGCCAGGGCGGCCAGCCCCAGCATTTT
NA	NA	15	TRBJ1-3	TRBV4-3	CASSQTGIPGNTIYF	TGCGCCAGCAGCCAAACAGGTATCCCGGGAAACACCATATATTTT
NA	NA	13	TRBJ2-3	TRBV11-2	CASSLAGSDTQYF	TGTGCCAGCAGCTTAGCAGGGTCGGATACGCAGTATTTT
NA	TRBD1	14	TRBJ1-2	TRBV5-6	CASSLVGQAYGYTF	TGTGCCAGCAGCTTGGTGGGACAGGCCTATGGCTACACCTTC
NA	NA	16	TRBJ1-5	TRBV7-6	CASSLPRKGGNQPQHF	TGTGCCAGCAGCTTACCGAGGAAGGGGGGCAATCAGCCCCAGCATTTT
NA	TRBD2	17	TRBJ2-3	TRBV28	CASSFGATSGAGDTQYF	TGTGCCAGCAGCTTTGGGGCGACTAGCGGGGCGGGAGATACGCAGTATTTT
NA	NA	13	TRBJ2-7	TRBV27	CASSLRWRYEQYF	TGTGCCAGCAGTTTACGCTGGCGGTACGAGCAGTACTTC
NA	TRBD1	15	TRBJ1-1	TRBV7-2	CASSPRQGPNTEAFF	TGTGCCAGCAGCCCCCGACAGGGGCCGAACACTGAAGCTTTCTTT
NA	NA	15	TRBJ1-3	TRBV3-1/TRBV3-2	CASSQVGVGGNTIYF	TGTGCCAGCAGCCAAGTAGGGGTGGGCGGAAACACCATATATTTT
NA	TRBD1	14	TRBJ2-7	TRBV7-9	CASTLTGGWEEQYF	TGTGCCAGCACCTTGACAGGGGGCTGGGAGGAGCAGTACTTC
NA	TRBD1	12	TRBJ1-2	TRBV11-1	CASSLQGDGYTF	TGTGCCAGCAGCCTACAGGGGGATGGCTACACCTTC
NA	NA	14	TRBJ1-1	TRBV7-8	CASSLEQGSTEAFF	TGTGCCAGCAGCTTAGAGCAGGGGAGCACTGAAGCTTTCTTT
medium-sized	NA	15	TRBJ1-2	TRBV4-3	CASSQEGGRLYGYTF	TGCGCCAGCAGCCAAGAGGGGGGGAGGCTCTATGGCTACACCTTC
NA	TRBD1	14	TRBJ1-4	TRBV29-1	CSVEDRGAREKLFF	TGCAGCGTTGAGGACAGGGGGGCAAGGGAAAAACTGTTTTTT
NA	NA	12	TRBJ2-1	TRBV7-8	CASSPDIYEQFF	TGTGCCAGCAGTCCCGACATTTATGAGCAGTTCTTC
NA	TRBD2	16	TRBJ2-5	TRBV7-2	CASSSLAGLFRGAQYF	TGTGCCAGCAGCTCCCTAGCGGGCCTCTTTCGGGGGGCCCAGTACTTC
NA	NA	14	TRBJ2-7	TRBV23-1	CASSPRGVPDEQYF	TGCGCCAGCAGTCCCCGCGGGGTTCCTGACGAGCAGTACTTC
NA	NA	16	TRBJ1-1	TRBV18	CASSPRETGVFTEAFF	TGTGCCAGCTCACCACGGGAGACAGGCGTTTTCACTGAAGCTTTCTTT
NA	TRBD2	14	TRBJ2-7	TRBV29-1	CSVDSGLAGNEQYF	TGCAGCGTTGACTCGGGACTAGCGGGAAACGAGCAGTACTTC
once	TRBD2	18	TRBJ2-2	TRBV19	CASSWGLAGGPNTGELFF	TGTGCCAGTAGTTGGGGACTAGCGGGAGGACCCAACACCGGGGAGCTGTTTTTT
NA	NA	14	TRBJ2-3	TRBV24-1	CATSDPGSTDTQYF	TGTGCCACCAGTGACCCTGGGAGCACAGATACGCAGTATTTT
NA	NA	17	TRBJ2-6	TRBV5-1	CASSLAGASSGANVLTF	TGCGCCAGCAGCTTGGCGGGGGCCAGCTCTGGGGCCAACGTCCTGACTTTC
NA	NA	15	TRBJ2-1	TRBV6-2/TRBV6-3	CASSGLREVLDEQFF	TGTGCCAGCAGCGGACTCAGGGAAGTTTTGGATGAGCAGTTCTTC
NA	NA	13	TRBJ2-7	TRBV30	CAWSAGLSWEQYF	TGTGCCTGGAGTGCAGGGTTGAGTTGGGAGCAGTACTTC